One and the same sample provided the 24 T cell receptor beta chains below, sequenced in a study of blood T cell repertoires in COVID-19. Generated by immunoSEQ multiplex PCR, the TCRdb table keeps only in-frame clones and is missing some. The table records some 67,000 clones, 75% to 95% of them present only once. The sequenced material came from peripheral blood. The source is a woman aged 18-35 years with acute or convalescent COVID-19.

The chain combines TRBV10-2 with TRBJ1-5; 9 bases match TRBD1. The trim removed 1 base at V and 7 bases at J, leaving 17 bases unmatched. Germline V CDR1 and CDR2: WSHSY, SAAADI. The CDR3 is made up of 19 amino acids. The CDR3, as DNA: TGCGCCAGCAGTGAGTTCGGGACAGGGAGCAGGGGTGGGATACAGCCCCAGCATTTT. Its translation: CASSEFGTGSRGGIQPQHF.

The chain joins TRBV5-6 to TRBJ2-1; no firm D call. The CDR3 is made up of 14 amino acids. CDR1 and CDR2 (germline): SGHDT, YYEEEE. Trimming removed 6 bases at V and 0 bases at J, with 10 bases between. The DNA of the CDR3 is TGTGCCAGCACCCCGAGGCCCTCCTACAATGAGCAGTTCTTC. This translates into CASTPRPSYNEQFF. Based on the CDR3 plus reference TRBV5-6 and TRBJ2-1, the full variable domain is DAGVTQSPTHLIKTRGQQVTLRCSPKSGHDTVSWYQQALGQGPQFIFQYYEEEERQRGNFPDRFSGHQFPNYSSELNVNALLLGDSALYLCASTPRPSYNEQFFGPGTRLTVL.

The chain combines TRBV7-8 with TRBJ2-7; TRBD2 matches at 12 bases. CDR1 and CDR2 (germline): SGHVS, FQNEAQ. The CDR3 has 15 amino acids. Trimming cost V 0 bases and J 3 bases; bases outside gene matches: 0. CDR3 DNA: TGTGCCAGCAGCTTAGCGACTAGCGGGAGCTACGAGCAGTACTTC. It encodes CASSLATSGSYEQYF.

The chain employs TRBV7-2 and TRBJ2-3, with a weak D call TRBD2 (7 bases). The CDR3 sequence is 16 residues long. Germline V CDR1 and CDR2: SGHTA, FQGNSA. V was pared by 2 bases and J by 2 bases, with 14 bases between. The CDR3 DNA follows: TGTGCCAGCAGCTTACAGGCGGGGGCCGCCACAGATACGCAGTATTTT. This codes for CASSLQAGAATDTQYF. Based on the CDR3 plus reference TRBV7-2 and TRBJ2-3, the full variable domain is GAGVSQSPSNKVTEKGKDVELRCDPISGHTALYWYRQSLGQGLEFLIYFQGNSAPDKSGLPSDRFSAERTGGSVSTLTIQRTQQEDSAVYLCASSLQAGAATDTQYFGPGTRLTVL.

This sequence joins TRBV2 and TRBJ1-5; 7 bases align to TRBD1. Germline CDR1 SNHLY, CDR2 FYNNEI. The V and J ends lost 6 bases and 5 bases, in that order; junction bases with no gene match: 10. CDR3 size: 15 residues. The CDR3 DNA is TGTGCCAGCAGGGAGCGAGGGACAGTCGATCAGCCCCAGCATTTT. It is translated as CASRERGTVDQPQHF.

This chain uses TRBV6-6 with TRBJ1-1; D is unclear. The CDR3 contains 14 residues. V dropped 5 bases and J dropped 5 bases, with 15 bases sitting between them. Germline values: CDR1 MNHNY, CDR2 SVGAGI (reference sequence). The CDR3 sequence is CASSPTKGGTEAFF. DNA for the CDR3: TGTGCCAGCAGTCCAACCAAGGGAGGAACTGAAGCTTTCTTT.

This chain connects TRBV7-9 to TRBJ2-2, with TRBD2 matching 13 bases. The ends lost 1 base at V and 3 bases at J; junction bases unmatched: 8. Germline CDR1 is SEHNR and CDR2 is FQNEAQ (reference sequence). The CDR3 is made up of 19 amino acids. The CDR3 is CASSLGVLAGGLDTGELFF. The CDR3 DNA follows: TGTGCCAGCAGCTTAGGAGTACTAGCGGGAGGGCTCGACACCGGGGAGCTGTTTTTT.

The chain joins TRBV5-4 to TRBJ1-2; D remains unclear. Germline CDR1 and CDR2: SGHNT and YYREEE (reference sequence). The CDR3 sequence is 13 residues long. V was pared by 0 bases and J by 8 bases, with 11 bases between. DNA of the CDR3: TGTGCCAGCAGCTTGGCCGGGAGCCGCGGCTACACCTTC. It yields the protein CASSLAGSRGYTF.

The V call is TRBV20-1, the J call TRBJ2-1; the D gene is possibly TRBD2 (5 bases). The CDR3 is 14 residues long. V was shortened by 3 bases and J by 6 bases, with 15 bases between the two germline ends. Germline V gene data show CDR1 as DFQATT and CDR2 as SNEGSKA (reference sequence). The CDR3 coding sequence is TGCAGTGCTAGTTTGGGTGAGCGGTTCAATGAGCAGTTCTTC. It encodes CSASLGERFNEQFF.

V gene TRBV30 combines with J gene TRBJ2-7; maybe TRBD1 (5 bases). The CDR3 runs 12 residues. CDR1 and CDR2 (germline): GTSNPN, SVGIG (reference sequence). V gave up 5 bases and J gave up 4 bases, with 12 bases separating them. CDR3 sequence (DNA): TGTGCCTGGGGCCTACAGGCTTACGAGCAGTACTTC. Translation gives CAWGLQAYEQYF.

The chain employs TRBV12-5 and TRBJ1-1; perhaps TRBD1 as D (5 bases). The CDR3 totals 14 residues. Trimming left V 5 bases short and J 0 bases short, with 10 bases between. Germline V gene sequence: CDR1 LGHNT, CDR2 FRNRAP. The CDR3 coding sequence is TGTGCTAGTGGTCCGGGACTGATGAACACTGAAGCTTTCTTT. Amino acid sequence: CASGPGLMNTEAFF.

The chain has TRBV10-2 and TRBJ1-2, with D unclear. The CDR3 sequence is 15 residues long. Germline assignment: CDR1 WSHSY and CDR2 SAAADI. V was trimmed by 3 bases and J by 5 bases, leaving 16 bases between them. In nucleotides, the CDR3 is TGCGCCAGCAGTGATTACGTCGGCAGGCTGTATGGCTACACCTTC. Translating gives CASSDYVGRLYGYTF.

The genes are TRBV18 and TRBJ1-1; 7 bases align to TRBD1. The V segment lost 3 bases and the J segment 4 bases; nucleotides outside the gene matches: 5. CDR1 and CDR2 from the germline V gene are KGHSH and LQKENI. CDR3 size: 14 residues. In DNA form, the CDR3 reads TGTGCCAGCTCACCTACGACAGGGTTCACTGAAGCTTTCTTT. Translated, it gives CASSPTTGFTEAFF.

The J gene is TRBJ2-1, the V gene TRBV7-8; 7 bases align to TRBD1. The CDR3 totals 17 residues. V lost 5 bases, J lost 5 bases, and 15 bases stayed unmatched. Germline V gene sequence: CDR1 SGHVS, CDR2 FQNEAQ. The CDR3 coding sequence is TGTGCCAGCAGCACTCACAGGGGAAGGGTCGTGGACAATGAGCAGTTCTTC. This gives the protein CASSTHRGRVVDNEQFF. Based on the CDR3 plus reference TRBV7-8 and TRBJ2-1, the full variable domain is GAGVSQSPRYKVAKRGQDVALRCDPISGHVSLFWYQQALGQGPEFLTYFQNEAQLDKSGLPSDRFFAERPEGSVSTLKIQRTQQEDSAVYLCASSTHRGRVVDNEQFFGPGTRLTVL.

The chain couples TRBV9 to TRBJ2-7; TRBD2 is a possible D gene (5 bases). The CDR3 spans 18 residues. Trimming took 4 bases from V and 0 from J, leaving 23 bases between them. The germline gives CDR1 SGDLS, CDR2 YYNGEE. The CDR3 nucleotides read TGTGCCAGCAGCCCCCACTTAGAGGAGAGCGGTATCTCCTACGAGCAGTACTTC. Translating it yields CASSPHLEESGISYEQYF.

CDR3 in amino acids: CASSSYGTGGFYGYTF. In nucleotides, the CDR3 is TGTGCCAGCAGCTCTTACGGGACAGGGGGATTCTATGGCTACACCTTC. The chain carries TRBV13 and TRBJ1-2; 11 nucleotides align to TRBD1. The J segment lost 4 bases and the V segment lost 4 bases, leaving 8 bases of the junction unmatched. From germline, CDR1 is PRHDT and CDR2 FYEKMQ (reference sequence). CDR3 size: 16 residues.

The chain uses TRBV10-3 and TRBJ1-1; D is perhaps TRBD1 (5 bases). CDR3 size: 15 residues. Per the germline V gene, CDR1 is ENHRY and CDR2 is SYGVKD. V shed 6 bases and J shed 0 bases, with 14 bases lying between them. This CDR3 reads CAIRYGAGLNTEAFF. The DNA of the CDR3 is TGTGCCATCAGATACGGGGCGGGGCTGAACACTGAAGCTTTCTTT.

This chain joins TRBV19 and TRBJ1-4, with 7 positions matching TRBD1. Germline CDR1 reads LNHDA; CDR2 reads SQIVND (reference sequence). J was trimmed by 3 bases and V by 5 bases; bases with no gene match: 3. CDR3 length: 14 amino acids. The CDR3 DNA follows: TGTGCCAGTAGTCTCGGGACAGCTAATGAAAAACTGTTTTTT. As protein: CASSLGTANEKLFF.

The chain has TRBV5-6 and TRBJ1-1; TRBD1 matches at 7 bases. V lost 4 bases to trimming and J lost 6 bases; unmatched junction nucleotides: 6. Germline-derived CDR1 and CDR2 are SGHDT and YYEEEE. CDR3 length equals 13 residues. The CDR3, as DNA: TGTGCCAGCAGCGCTGACAGGGCCCCTGAAGCTTTCTTT. Translating it yields CASSADRAPEAFF.

This clone was picked up one time. This chain links TRBV5-6 with TRBJ2-1; 11 nucleotides line up with TRBD2. The germline V gene encodes CDR1 SGHDT and CDR2 YYEEEE. The V segment lost 2 bases and the J segment 6 bases; nucleotides outside the gene matches: 4. The CDR3 contains 15 residues. Here the CDR3 reads CASSLLAGVVNEQFF. As DNA, the CDR3 is TGTGCCAGCAGCTTACTAGCGGGGGTCGTCAATGAGCAGTTCTTC.

This chain connects TRBV6-5 to TRBJ1-4; D remains ambiguous. Germline-derived CDR1 and CDR2 are MNHEY and SVGAGI. The CDR3 consists of 14 residues. V gave up 5 bases and J gave up 8 bases, with 15 bases separating them. CDR3 in DNA: TGTGCCAGCAGTAGGAACAAGTACGGGGAAAAACTGTTTTTT. Amino acid sequence: CASSRNKYGEKLFF.

The rearrangement joins TRBV6-2 or TRBV6-3 to TRBJ1-5, with D unclear. CDR3 length: 13 residues. The V end lost 5 bases, the J end lost 6 bases, and 11 bases lay between the germline ends. From germline, CDR1 is MNHEY and CDR2 SVGEGT. The DNA of the CDR3 is TGTGCCAGCAGTACTAGGAGCGGTCAGCCCCAGCATTTT. Protein sequence: CASSTRSGQPQHF.

This chain joins TRBV30 and TRBJ1-5; 7 bases agree with TRBD1. CDR1 and CDR2 from the germline V gene are GTSNPN and SVGIG (reference sequence). The junction had 5 bases not matched to a gene; V was cut back by 2 bases and J by 7 bases. CDR3 length: 13 amino acids. The CDR3 region has the DNA TGTGCCTGGAGTACAGGGGTGCGGCAGCCCCAGCATTTT. Encoded protein: CAWSTGVRQPQHF. Using reference TRBV30 and TRBJ1-5 for the parts outside the CDR3, the full variable domain is SQTIHQWPATLVQPVGSPLSLECTVEGTSNPNLYWYRQAAGRGLQLLFYSVGIGQISSEVPQNLSASRPQDRQFILSSKKLLLSDSGFYLCAWSTGVRQPQHFGDGTRLSIL.

This clone was observed a few times. The chain carries TRBV7-9 and TRBJ1-2; D is uncertain. V was shortened by 3 bases and J by 4 bases, with 9 bases between the two germline ends. The germline V gene has CDR1 SEHNR and CDR2 FQNEAQ (reference sequence). This CDR3 region has 13 residues. The DNA for the CDR3 is TGTGCCAGCAGCTTGAGTGATAGCTATGGCTACACCTTC. This encodes CASSLSDSYGYTF.